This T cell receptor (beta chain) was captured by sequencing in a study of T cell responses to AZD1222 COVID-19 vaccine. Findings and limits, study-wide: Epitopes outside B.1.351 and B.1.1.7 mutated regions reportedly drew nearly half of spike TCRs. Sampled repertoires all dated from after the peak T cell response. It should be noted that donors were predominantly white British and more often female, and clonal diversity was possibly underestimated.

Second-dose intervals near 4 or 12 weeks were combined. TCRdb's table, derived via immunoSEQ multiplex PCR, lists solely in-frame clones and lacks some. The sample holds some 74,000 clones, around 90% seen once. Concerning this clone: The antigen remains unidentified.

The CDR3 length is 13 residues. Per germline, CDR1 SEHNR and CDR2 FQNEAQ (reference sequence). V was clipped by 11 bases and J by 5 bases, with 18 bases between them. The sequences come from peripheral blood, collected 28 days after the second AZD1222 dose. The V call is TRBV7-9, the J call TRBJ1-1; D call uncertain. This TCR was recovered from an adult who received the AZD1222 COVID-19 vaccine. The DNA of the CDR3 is TGTGCCGGGGTTCTATCCGGTGGGACTGAAGCTTTCTTT. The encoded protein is CAGVLSGGTEAFF.